This T cell receptor (beta chain) was identified in a study of T-cell memory formation after mild COVID-19. Study-level information: Largely donor-specific TCR clusters were found.

TCRdb fed the 5' RACE reads into MiXCR, producing one record per CDR3 protein. This table holds 35,000 to 50,000 distinct CDR3 sequences, 9.5% found once. In this sample, this clonotype turned up many times. CDR3 length: 14 amino acids. V shed 3 bases, J shed 1 base, and the junction held 1 base outside the gene matches. The germline V gene has CDR1 SGHRS and CDR2 YFSETQ. The sample comprised PBMCs or a T cell subset sorted from them (not recorded which). This clonotype was obtained from an adult woman who had mild COVID-19 (a few samples of this study predate the infection). Cell type and time point are not known. The rearrangement links TRBV5-1 to TRBJ1-1, with 9 positions matching TRBD1. The CDR3 bases are TGCGCCAGCAGCTCGGGACAGGGGAACACTGAAGCTTTCTTT. It is translated as CASSSGQGNTEAFF.